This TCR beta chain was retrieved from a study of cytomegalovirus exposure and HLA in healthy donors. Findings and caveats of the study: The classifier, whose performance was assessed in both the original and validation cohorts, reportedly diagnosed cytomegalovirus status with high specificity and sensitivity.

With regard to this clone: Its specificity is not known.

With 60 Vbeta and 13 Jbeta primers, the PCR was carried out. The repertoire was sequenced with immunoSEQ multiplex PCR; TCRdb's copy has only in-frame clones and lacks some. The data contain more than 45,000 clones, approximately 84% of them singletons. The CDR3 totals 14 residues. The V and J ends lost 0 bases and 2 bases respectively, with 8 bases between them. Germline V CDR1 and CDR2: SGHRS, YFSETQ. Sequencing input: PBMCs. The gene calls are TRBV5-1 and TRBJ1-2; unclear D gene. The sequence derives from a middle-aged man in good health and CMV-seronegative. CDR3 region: CASSLGGSNYGYTF. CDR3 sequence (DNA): TGCGCCAGCAGCTTGGGCGGTAGCAACTATGGCTACACCTTC.